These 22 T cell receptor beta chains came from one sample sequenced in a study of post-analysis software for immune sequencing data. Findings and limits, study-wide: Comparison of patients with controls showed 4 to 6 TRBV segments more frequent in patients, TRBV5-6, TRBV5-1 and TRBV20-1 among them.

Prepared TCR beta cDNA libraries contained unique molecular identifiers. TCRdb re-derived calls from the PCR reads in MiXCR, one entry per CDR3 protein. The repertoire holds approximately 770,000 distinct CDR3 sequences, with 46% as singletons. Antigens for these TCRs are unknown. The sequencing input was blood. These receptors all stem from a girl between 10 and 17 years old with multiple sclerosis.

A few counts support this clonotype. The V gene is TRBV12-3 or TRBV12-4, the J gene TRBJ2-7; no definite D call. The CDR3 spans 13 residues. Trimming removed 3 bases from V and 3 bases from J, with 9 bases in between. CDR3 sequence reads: CASSLEYNYEQYF. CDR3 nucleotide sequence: TGTGCCAGCAGTTTGGAGTACAACTACGAGCAGTACTTC.

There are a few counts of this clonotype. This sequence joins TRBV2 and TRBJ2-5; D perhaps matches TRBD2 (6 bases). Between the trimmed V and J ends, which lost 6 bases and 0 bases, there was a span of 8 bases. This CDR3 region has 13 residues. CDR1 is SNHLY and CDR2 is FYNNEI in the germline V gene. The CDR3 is CASRRGNQETQYF. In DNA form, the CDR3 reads TGTGCCAGCAGGCGGGGCAACCAAGAGACCCAGTACTTC. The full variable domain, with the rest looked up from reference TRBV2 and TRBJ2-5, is EPEVTQTPSHQVTQMGQEVILRCVPISNHLYFYWYRQILGQKVEFLVSFYNNEISEKSEIFDDQFSVERPDGSNFTLKIRSTKLEDSAMYFCASRRGNQETQYFGPGTRLLVL.

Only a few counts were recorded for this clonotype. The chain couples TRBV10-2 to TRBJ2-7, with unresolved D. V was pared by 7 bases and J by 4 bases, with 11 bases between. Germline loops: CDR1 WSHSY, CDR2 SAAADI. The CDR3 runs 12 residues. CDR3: CASKRESYEQYF. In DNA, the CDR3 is TGCGCCAGCAAGAGAGAGTCGTACGAGCAGTACTTC.

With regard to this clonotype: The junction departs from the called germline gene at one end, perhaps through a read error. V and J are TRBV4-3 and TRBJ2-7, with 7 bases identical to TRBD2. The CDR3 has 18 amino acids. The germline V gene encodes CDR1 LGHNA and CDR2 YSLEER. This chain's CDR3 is CASNQGPPVGAGLYEQYF. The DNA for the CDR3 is TGCGCCAGCAACCAAGGGCCCCCGGTTGGAGCGGGACTGTACGAGCAGTACTTC.

CDR3 protein: CASSTGLAGSADTQYF. CDR3 DNA sequence: TGTGCCAGCAGTACGGGACTAGCGGGATCGGCAGATACGCAGTATTTT. This chain joins TRBV27 and TRBJ2-3; 13 positions match TRBD2. The CDR3 is made up of 16 amino acids. After removal of 5 bases from V and 4 bases from J, the junction contained 6 bases not matched to a gene. Per the germline V gene, CDR1 is MNHEY and CDR2 is SMNVEV (reference sequence).

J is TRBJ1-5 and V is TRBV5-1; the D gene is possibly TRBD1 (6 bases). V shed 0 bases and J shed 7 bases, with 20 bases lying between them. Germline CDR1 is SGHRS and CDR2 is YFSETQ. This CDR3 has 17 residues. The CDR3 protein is CASSLVQEVGAGQPQHF. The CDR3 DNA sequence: TGCGCCAGCAGCTTGGTGCAAGAAGTGGGGGCTGGGCAGCCCCAGCATTTT.

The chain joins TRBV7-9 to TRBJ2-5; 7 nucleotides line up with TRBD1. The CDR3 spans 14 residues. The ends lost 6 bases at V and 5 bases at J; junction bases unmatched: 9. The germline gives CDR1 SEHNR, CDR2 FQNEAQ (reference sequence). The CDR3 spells CASRIDRVGETQYF. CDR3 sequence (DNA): TGTGCCAGCAGAATCGACAGGGTCGGGGAGACCCAGTACTTC. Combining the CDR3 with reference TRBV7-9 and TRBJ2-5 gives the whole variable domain DTGVSQNPRHKITKRGQNVTFRCDPISEHNRLYWYRQTLGQGPEFLTYFQNEAQLEKSRLLSDRFSAERPKGSFSTLEIQRTEQGDSAMYLCASRIDRVGETQYFGPGTRLLVL.

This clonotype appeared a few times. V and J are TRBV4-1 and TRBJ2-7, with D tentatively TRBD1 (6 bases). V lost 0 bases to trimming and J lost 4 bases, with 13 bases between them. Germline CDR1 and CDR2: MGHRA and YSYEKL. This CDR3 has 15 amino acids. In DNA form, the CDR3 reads TGCGCCAGCAGCCAAGATTCGGACAGCTATTACGAGCAGTACTTC. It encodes CASSQDSDSYYEQYF.

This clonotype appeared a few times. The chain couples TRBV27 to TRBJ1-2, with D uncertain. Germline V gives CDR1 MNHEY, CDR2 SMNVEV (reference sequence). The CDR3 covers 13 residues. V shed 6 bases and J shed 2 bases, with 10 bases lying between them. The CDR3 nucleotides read TGTGCCAGCAGCTATGGATTCAACTATGGCTACACCTTC. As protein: CASSYGFNYGYTF.

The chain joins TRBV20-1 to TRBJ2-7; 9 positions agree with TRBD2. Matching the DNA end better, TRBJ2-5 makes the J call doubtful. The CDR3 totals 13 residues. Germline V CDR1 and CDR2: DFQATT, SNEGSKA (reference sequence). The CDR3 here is CSARASGEETQYF. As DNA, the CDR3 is TGCAGTGCTAGAGCTAGCGGGGAAGAGACCCAGTACTTC.

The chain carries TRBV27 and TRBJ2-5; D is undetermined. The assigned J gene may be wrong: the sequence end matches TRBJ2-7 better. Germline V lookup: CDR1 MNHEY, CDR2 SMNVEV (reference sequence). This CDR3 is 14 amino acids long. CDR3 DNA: TGTGCCAGCAGCGACTCGGACGGCACGGACGAGCAGTACTTC. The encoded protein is CASSDSDGTDEQYF.

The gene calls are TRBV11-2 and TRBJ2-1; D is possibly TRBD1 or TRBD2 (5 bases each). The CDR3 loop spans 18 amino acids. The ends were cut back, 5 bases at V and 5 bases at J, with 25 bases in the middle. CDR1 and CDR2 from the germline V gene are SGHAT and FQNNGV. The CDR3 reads CASSRRAGLAQKNNEQFF. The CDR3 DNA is TGTGCCAGCAGCCGCCGAGCAGGGCTAGCCCAGAAGAACAATGAGCAGTTCTTC.

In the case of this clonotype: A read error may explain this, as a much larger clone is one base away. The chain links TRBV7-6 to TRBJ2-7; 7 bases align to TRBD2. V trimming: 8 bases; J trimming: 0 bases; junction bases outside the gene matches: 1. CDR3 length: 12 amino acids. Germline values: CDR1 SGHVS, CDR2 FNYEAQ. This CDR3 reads CASGRGSYEQYF. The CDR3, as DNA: TGTGCCAGCGGGAGGGGCTCCTACGAGCAGTACTTC.

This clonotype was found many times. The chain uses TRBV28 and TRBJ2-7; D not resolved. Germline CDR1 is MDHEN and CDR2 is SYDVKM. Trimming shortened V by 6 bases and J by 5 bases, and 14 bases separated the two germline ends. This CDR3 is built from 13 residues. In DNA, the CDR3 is TGTGCCAGCAGCCCCATATCAACCCACGAGCAGTACTTC. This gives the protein CASSPISTHEQYF.

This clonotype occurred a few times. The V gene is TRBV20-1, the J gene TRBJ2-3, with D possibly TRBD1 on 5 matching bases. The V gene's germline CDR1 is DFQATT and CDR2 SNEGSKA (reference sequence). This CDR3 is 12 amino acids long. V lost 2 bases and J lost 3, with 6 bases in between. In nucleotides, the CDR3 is TGCAGTGCTAGACAGGGAACAGATACGCAGTATTTT. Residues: CSARQGTDTQYF.

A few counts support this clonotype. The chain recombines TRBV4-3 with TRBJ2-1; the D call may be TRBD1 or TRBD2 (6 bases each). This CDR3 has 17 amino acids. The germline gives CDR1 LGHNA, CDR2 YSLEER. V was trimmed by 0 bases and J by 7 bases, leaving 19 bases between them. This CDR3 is CASSQDRIGGPRNEQFF. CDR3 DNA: TGCGCCAGCAGCCAAGATCGAATCGGGGGCCCCAGGAATGAGCAGTTCTTC.

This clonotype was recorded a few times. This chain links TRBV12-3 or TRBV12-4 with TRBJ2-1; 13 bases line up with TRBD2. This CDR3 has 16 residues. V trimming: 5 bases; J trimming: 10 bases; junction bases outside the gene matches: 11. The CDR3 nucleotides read TGTGCCAGCAGTGCCCTAACTAGCGGGAGGGTGAACGAGCAGTTCTTC. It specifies CASSALTSGRVNEQFF.

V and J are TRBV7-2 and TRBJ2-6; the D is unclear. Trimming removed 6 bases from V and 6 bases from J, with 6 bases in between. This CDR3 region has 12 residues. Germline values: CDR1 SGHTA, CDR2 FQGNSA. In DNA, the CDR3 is TGTGCCAGCAGTCGGTCGGCCAACGTCCTGACTTTC. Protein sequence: CASSRSANVLTF. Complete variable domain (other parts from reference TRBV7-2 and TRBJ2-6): GAGVSQSPSNKVTEKGKDVELRCDPISGHTALYWYRQSLGQGLEFLIYFQGNSAPDKSGLPSDRFSAERTGGSVSTLTIQRTQQEDSAVYLCASSRSANVLTFGAGSRLTVL.

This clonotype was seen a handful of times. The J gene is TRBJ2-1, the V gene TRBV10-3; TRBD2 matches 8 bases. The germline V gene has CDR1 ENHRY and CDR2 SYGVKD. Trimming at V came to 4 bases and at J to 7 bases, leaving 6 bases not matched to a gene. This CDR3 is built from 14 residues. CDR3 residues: CAISVGTSVNEQFF. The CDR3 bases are TGTGCCATCAGTGTCGGGACTAGTGTGAATGAGCAGTTCTTC.

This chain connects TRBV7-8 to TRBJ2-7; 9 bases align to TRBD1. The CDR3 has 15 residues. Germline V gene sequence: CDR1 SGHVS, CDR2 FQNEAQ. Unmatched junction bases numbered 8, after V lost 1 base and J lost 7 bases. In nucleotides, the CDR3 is TGTGCCAGCAGCTTAGGGGTGACAGGGGGTCATGAGCAGTACTTC. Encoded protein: CASSLGVTGGHEQYF.

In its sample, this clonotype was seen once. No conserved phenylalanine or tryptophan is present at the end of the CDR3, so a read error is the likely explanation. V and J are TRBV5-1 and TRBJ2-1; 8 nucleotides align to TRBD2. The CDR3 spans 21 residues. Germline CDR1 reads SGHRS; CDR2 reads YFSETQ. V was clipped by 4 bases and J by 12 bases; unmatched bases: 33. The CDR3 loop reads CASSETRPHGFSGASRIGQFS. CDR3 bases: TGCGCCAGCAGCGAAACCAGACCTCACGGCTTTAGCGGGGCTTCCAGGATTGGGCAGTTCTCC.

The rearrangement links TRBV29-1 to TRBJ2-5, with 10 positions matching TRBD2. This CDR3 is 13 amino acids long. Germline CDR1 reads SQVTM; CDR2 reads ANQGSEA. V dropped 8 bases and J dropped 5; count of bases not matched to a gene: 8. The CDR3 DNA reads TGCAGCTCCGCGGGACTAGCGTCGGAGACCCAGTACTTC. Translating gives CSSAGLASETQYF.